This T cell receptor (beta chain) was sequenced in a study of T cells in Graves' hyperthyroidism and ophthalmopathy (dated by TCRdb to about 2019). At the level of the whole study: Peripheral blood samples were taken at initial diagnosis, before any treatment was given. After blood sampling, hyperthyroidism patients were treated with methimazole at a starting dose of 30 mg daily, and ophthalmopathy patients were treated with high-dose intravenous methylprednisolone. TCR V-J signatures able to tell the groups apart were searched for in a discovery cohort of 90 to 100 patients, of whom about 40 had Graves' ophthalmopathy and 57 had stable Graves' hyperthyroidism. The study also compared thyroid tissue and blood T-cell repertoires from several Graves' hyperthyroidism patients. Whether ophthalmopathy could be predicted prospectively was tested in an independent validation cohort made up of about 20 hyperthyroidism patients plus 17 patients who later progressed to ophthalmopathy. According to the paper, TCR Vbeta CDR3 sequencing was carried out on 135 peripheral blood samples, which came from 40 to 45 ophthalmopathy, around 75 hyperthyroidism and approximately 17 progressor patients. For training and testing, the 80 to 100 patients in the discovery cohort were randomly divided in a 7:3 ratio. The paper as a whole reports these results and caveats: Blood samples also contained most of the expanded thyroid clonotypes (frequency above 0.001), which suggests that blood repertoires may reflect thyroid immune responses. No statistical method was used to set the sample size in advance, and investigators knew the group allocation. A model built on a 13 V-J signature distinguished ophthalmopathy from stable hyperthyroidism, reaching 85% to 90% sensitivity and around 81% specificity in cross-validation and 80%/75% in testing. During validation, the model predicted progression to ophthalmopathy a median of around six months ahead of onset, with almost 71% sensitivity and about 72% specificity.

From the cysteine through the phenylalanine, the CDR3 covers 14 amino acids. The read is trimmed to its CDR3 DNA, 42 bases read in frame from base 1. After removal of 4 bases from V and 7 bases from J, the junction retains 7 bases not matched to a gene. Reading the germline V gene gives CDR1 MDHEN and CDR2 SYDVKM. Ophthalmopathy patients had moderately to severely active disease, with a Clinical Activity Score of 3 or more, a NOSPECS grade of 4 or more, and a disease duration of less than 3 months. The study excluded patients with uncontrolled infections, other autoimmune diseases, pregnancy or lactation. Clinical symptoms, serum thyroxine and TRAb, thyroid ultrasound, and orbital computed tomography formed the basis for the diagnoses. Ficoll-Paque density gradient centrifugation was used to isolate PBMCs from 10 ml of fresh peripheral blood. Total RNA was extracted with Trizol reagent, and quality was checked on an Agilent 2100 Bioanalyzer.

The TCR beta CDR3 regions were amplified from RNA transcripts. A first-round RT-PCR of the TCR CDR3 used the HTBI primer set with the Qiagen OneStep RT-PCR kit. Libraries were constructed in a second round of multiplex PCR, after which size selection and purification were performed. The libraries were sequenced on an Illumina HiSeq2000 using paired-end 100 bp reads. Per the authors' processing: Raw data were processed with SOAPnuke, discarding reads with adapters, uncalled bases, mean Phred below 15, or no exact constant-primer or identifier match. COPE v1.2.5 was used to merge high-quality paired reads, and clonotypes were defined as unique nucleotide sequences. Clonotypes were aligned to IMGT TRBV, TRBD and TRBJ reference segments using MiTCR v1.1. Analysis was restricted to V-J combinations with a frequency above 0.0001, which covered 99.2% of repertoires. The TCS score was defined as F50 (clonal expansion) divided by E x V (chaos), with BLOSUM62-based TCRdist calculated between CDR3 peptides within each V-J. Welch's t-statistics and random forest reduced fewer than 600 V-J features to 13, which were used in a naive Bayes classifier (R e1071). The Morisita-Horn index was used to measure how similar the thyroid and blood repertoires were. TCRdb took the public reads, trimmed them with fastp at Q25, ran MiXCR for clone calling and kept in-frame beta chains. Merged by CDR3 protein, the rows form single entries marked with the most common genes and DNA. The V and J calls shown here were made by TCRdb, not taken from the authors' results. In this sample the table shows about 59,000 distinct CDR3 sequences, roughly 50% of which occur a single time. 3% to 4% of the sample is held by the ten biggest clonotypes.

This clonotype was recorded at least ten times. The clone's antigen remains unknown. No base quality values were provided; no much bigger clone lies one nucleotide off. This sequence was found in a woman in her fifties or sixties with Graves' ophthalmopathy. The rearranged chain carries TRBV28 and TRBJ2-3, with 8 junctional bases fitting TRBD1. Sequenced input: blood. The CDR3 is CASSSRTGSNTQYF. The nucleotides read TGTGCCAGCAGTTCCCGGACAGGGTCAAATACGCAGTATTTT. With the portions outside the CDR3 filled from the reference TRBV28 and TRBJ2-3 genes, the complete variable region becomes DVKVTQSSRYLVKRTGEKVFLECVQDMDHENMFWYRQDPGLGLRLIYFSYDVKMKEKGDIPEGYSVSREKKERFSLILESASTNQTSMYLCASSSRTGSNTQYFGPGTRLTVL.